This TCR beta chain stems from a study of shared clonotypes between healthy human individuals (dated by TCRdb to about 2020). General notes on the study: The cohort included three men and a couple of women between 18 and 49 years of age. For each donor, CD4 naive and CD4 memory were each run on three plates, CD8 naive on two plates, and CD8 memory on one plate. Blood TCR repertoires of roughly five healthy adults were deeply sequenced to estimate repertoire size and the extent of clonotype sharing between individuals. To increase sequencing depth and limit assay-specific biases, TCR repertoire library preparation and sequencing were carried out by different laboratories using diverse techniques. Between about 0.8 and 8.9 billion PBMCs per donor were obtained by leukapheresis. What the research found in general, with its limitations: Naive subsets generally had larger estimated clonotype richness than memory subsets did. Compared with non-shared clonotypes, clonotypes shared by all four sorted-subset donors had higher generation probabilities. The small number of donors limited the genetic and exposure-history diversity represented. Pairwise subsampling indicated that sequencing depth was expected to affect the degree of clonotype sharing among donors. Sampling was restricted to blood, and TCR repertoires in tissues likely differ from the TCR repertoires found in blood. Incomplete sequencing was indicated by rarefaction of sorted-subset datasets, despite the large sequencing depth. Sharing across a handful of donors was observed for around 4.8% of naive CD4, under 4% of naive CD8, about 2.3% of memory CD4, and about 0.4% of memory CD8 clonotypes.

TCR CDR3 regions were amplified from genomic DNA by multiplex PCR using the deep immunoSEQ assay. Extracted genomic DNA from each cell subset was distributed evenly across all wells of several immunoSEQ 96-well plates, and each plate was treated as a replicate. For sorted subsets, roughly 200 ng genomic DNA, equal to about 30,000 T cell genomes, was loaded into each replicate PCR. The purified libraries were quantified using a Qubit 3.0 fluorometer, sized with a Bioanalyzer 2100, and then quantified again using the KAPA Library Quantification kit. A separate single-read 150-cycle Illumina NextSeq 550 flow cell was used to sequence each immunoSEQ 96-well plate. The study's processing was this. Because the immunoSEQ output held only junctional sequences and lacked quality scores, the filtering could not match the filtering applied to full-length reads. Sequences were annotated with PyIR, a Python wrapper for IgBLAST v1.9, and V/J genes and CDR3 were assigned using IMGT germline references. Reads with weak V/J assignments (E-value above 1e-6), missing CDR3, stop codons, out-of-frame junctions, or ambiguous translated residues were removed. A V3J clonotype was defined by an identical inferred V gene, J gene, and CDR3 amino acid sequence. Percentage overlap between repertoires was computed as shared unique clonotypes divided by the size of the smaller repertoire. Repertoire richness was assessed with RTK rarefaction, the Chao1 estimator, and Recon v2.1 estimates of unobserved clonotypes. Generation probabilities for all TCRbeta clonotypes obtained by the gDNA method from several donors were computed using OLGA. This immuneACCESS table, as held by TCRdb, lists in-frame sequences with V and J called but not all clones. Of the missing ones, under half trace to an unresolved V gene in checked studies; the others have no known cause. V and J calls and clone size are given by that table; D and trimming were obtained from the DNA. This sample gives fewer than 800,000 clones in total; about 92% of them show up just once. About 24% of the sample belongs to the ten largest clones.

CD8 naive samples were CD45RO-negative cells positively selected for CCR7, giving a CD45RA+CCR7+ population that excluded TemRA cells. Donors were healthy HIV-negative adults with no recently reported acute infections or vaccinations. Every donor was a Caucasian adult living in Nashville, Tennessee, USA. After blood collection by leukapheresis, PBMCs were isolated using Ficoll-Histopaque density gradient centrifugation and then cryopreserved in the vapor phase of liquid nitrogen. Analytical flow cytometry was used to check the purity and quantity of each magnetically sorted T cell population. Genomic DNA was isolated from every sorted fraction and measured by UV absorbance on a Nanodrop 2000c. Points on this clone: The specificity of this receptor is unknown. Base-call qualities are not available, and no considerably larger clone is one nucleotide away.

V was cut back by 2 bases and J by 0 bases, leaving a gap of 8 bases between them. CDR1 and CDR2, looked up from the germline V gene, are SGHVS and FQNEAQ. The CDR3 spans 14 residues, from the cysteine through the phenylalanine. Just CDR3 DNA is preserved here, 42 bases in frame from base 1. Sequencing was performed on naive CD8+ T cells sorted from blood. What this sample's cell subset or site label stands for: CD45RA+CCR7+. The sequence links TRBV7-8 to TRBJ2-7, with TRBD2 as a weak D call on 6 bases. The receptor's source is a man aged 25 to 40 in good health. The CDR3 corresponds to CASSLIGGSYEQYF. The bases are TGTGCCAGCAGCTTAATCGGGGGCTCCTACGAGCAGTACTTC.